This T cell receptor beta chain was sequenced for a study of T-cell memory formation after mild COVID-19. V dropped 1 base and J dropped 6 bases, with 3 bases sitting between them. The germline V gene encodes CDR1 KGHDR and CDR2 SFDVKD. This CDR3 is built from 12 residues. Amplification by 5'RACE using constant-segment primers produced TCR alpha and TCR beta cDNA libraries that carried sample barcodes and UMIs. TCRdb called the 5' RACE reads again in MiXCR, with one record for every CDR3 protein. This table has around 250,000 distinct CDR3 sequences, over 8.5% appearing once. General study findings and limits: Detection of some responders pre-infection suggested pre-existing cross-reactive memory T cells participated. Confirmation was lacking for SARS-CoV-2 specificity of second-wave clones that peaked on day 37.

This clonotype has only a few counts. The antigen is undetermined. This TCR came from a young man who had mild COVID-19 (a few samples of this study predate the infection). Cell type and time point are not known. V and J are TRBV24-1 and TRBJ1-5; no firm D call. Sample: PBMCs or a T cell subset sorted from them (not recorded which). The CDR3 loop is CATSDLGQPQHF. The CDR3 DNA sequence: TGTGCCACCAGTGATTTAGGTCAGCCCCAGCATTTT.